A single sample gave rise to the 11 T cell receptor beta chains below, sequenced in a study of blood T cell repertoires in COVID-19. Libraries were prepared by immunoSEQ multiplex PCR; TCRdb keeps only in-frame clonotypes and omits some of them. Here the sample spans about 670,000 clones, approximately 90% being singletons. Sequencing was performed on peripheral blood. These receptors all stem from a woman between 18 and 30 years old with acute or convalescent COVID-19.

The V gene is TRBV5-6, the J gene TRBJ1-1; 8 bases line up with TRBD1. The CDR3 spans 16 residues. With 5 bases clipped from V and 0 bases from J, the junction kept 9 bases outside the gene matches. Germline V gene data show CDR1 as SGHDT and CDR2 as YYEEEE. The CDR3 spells CASSNPGGAMNTEAFF. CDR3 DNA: TGTGCCAGCAGTAACCCAGGGGGCGCGATGAACACTGAAGCTTTCTTT. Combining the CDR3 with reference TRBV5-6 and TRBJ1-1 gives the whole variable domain DAGVTQSPTHLIKTRGQQVTLRCSPKSGHDTVSWYQQALGQGPQFIFQYYEEEERQRGNFPDRFSGHQFPNYSSELNVNALLLGDSALYLCASSNPGGAMNTEAFFGQGTRLTVV.

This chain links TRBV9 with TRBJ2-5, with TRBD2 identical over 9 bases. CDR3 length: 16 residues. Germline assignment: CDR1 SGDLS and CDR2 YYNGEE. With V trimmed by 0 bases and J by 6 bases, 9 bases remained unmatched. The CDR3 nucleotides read TGTGCCAGCAGCGTAGACTCTAGCGGGGCAACGCAGACCCAGTACTTC. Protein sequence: CASSVDSSGATQTQYF.

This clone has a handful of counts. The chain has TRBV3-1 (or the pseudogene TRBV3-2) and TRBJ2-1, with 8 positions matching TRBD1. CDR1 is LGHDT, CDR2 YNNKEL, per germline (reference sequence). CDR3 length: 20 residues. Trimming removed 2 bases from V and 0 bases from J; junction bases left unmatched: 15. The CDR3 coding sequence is TGTGCCAGCAGCCAACAGGGGGCGCGGTCTGTGCCGAGCTCCTACAATGAGCAGTTCTTC. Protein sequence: CASSQQGARSVPSSYNEQFF.

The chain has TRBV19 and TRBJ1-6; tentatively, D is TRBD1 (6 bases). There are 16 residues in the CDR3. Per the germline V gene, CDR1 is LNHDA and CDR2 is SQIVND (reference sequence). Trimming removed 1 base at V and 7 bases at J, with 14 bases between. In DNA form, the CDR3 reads TGTGCCAGTAGTATAGTCCCCGGGGGGACAAATTCACCCCTCCACTTT. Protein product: CASSIVPGGTNSPLHF.

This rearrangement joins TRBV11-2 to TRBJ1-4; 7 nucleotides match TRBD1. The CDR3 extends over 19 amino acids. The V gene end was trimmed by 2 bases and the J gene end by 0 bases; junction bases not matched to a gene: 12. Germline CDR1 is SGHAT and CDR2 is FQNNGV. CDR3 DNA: TGTGCCAGCAGCTTAAGGGCACAGGGGTGGAGTGCAACTAATGAAAAACTGTTTTTT. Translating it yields CASSLRAQGWSATNEKLFF.

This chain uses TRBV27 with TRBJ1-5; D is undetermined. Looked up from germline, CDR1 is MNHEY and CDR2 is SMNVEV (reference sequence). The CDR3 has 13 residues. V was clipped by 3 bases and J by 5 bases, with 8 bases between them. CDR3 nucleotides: TGTGCCAGCAGTTTTGTATCCCATCAGCCCCAGCATTTT. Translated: CASSFVSHQPQHF.

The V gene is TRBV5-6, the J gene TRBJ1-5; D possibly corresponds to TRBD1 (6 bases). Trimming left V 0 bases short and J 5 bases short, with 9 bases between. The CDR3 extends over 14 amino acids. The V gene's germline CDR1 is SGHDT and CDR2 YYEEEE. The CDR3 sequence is CASSLGGGYQPQHF. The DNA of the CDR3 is TGTGCCAGCAGCTTGGGAGGGGGTTATCAGCCCCAGCATTTT. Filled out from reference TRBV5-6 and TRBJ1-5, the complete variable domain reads DAGVTQSPTHLIKTRGQQVTLRCSPKSGHDTVSWYQQALGQGPQFIFQYYEEEERQRGNFPDRFSGHQFPNYSSELNVNALLLGDSALYLCASSLGGGYQPQHFGDGTRLSIL.

CDR3 DNA: TGTGCCAGCAGCTTTACGACAGACCTCTCCTACGAGCAGTACTTC. Protein sequence: CASSFTTDLSYEQYF. The chain links TRBV5-4 to TRBJ2-7; perhaps TRBD1 as D (5 bases). Deletions cut 2 bases from V and 0 bases from J, with 12 bases between. There are 15 residues in the CDR3. The V gene's germline CDR1 is SGHNT and CDR2 YYREEE (reference sequence).

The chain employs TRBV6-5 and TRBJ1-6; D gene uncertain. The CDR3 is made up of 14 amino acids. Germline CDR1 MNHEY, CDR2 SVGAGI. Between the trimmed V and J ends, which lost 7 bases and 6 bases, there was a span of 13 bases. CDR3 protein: CASTDGLVNSPLHF. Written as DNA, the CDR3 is TGTGCCAGCACCGATGGACTGGTTAATTCACCCCTCCACTTT.

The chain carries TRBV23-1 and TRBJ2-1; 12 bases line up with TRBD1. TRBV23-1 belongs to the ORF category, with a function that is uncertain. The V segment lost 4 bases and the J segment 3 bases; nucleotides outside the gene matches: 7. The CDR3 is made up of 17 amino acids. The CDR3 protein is CASSRGQGARVYNEQFF. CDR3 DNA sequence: TGCGCCAGCAGTCGGGGACAGGGGGCGCGGGTCTACAATGAGCAGTTCTTC.

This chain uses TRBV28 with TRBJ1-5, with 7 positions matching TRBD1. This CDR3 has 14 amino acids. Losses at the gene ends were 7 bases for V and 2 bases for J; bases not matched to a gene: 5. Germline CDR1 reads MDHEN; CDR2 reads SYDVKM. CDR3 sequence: CASNDRVGNQPQHF. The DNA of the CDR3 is TGTGCCAGCAACGACAGGGTTGGCAATCAGCCCCAGCATTTT. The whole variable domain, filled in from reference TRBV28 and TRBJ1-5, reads DVKVTQSSRYLVKRTGEKVFLECVQDMDHENMFWYRQDPGLGLRLIYFSYDVKMKEKGDIPEGYSVSREKKERFSLILESASTNQTSMYLCASNDRVGNQPQHFGDGTRLSIL.